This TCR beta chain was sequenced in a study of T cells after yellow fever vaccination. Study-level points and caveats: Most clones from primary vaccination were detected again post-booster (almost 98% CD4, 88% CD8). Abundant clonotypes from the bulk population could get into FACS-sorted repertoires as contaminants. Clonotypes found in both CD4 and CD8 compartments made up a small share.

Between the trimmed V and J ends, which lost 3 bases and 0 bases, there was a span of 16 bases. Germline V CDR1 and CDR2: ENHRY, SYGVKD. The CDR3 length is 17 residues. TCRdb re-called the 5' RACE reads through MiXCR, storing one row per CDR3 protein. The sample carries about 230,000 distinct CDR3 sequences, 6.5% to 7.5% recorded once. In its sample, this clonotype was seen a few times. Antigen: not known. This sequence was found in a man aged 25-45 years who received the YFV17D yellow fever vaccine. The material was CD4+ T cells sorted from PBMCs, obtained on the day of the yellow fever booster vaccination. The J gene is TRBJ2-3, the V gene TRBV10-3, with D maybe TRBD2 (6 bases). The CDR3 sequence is CAISDSSGYTSTDTQYF. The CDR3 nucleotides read TGTGCCATCAGTGATTCCAGCGGGTATACTAGCACAGATACGCAGTATTTT.